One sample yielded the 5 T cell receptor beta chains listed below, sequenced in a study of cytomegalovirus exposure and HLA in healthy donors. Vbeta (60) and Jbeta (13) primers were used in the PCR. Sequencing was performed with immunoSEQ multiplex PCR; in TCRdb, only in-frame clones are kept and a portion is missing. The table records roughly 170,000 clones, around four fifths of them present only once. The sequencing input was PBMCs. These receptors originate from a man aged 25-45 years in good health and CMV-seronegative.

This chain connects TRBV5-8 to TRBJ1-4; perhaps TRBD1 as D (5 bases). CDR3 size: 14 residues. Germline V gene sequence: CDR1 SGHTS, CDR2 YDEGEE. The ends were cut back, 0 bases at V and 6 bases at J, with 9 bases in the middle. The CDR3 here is CASSLGRVYEKLFF. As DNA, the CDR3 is TGTGCCAGCAGCTTGGGCAGGGTTTATGAAAAACTGTTTTTT.

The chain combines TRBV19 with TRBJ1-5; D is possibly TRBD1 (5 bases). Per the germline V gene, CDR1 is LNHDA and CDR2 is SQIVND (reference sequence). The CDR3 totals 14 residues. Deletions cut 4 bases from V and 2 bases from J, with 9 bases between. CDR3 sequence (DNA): TGTGCCAGTAGTAGGGGGGGACGCAATCAGCCCCAGCATTTT. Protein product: CASSRGGRNQPQHF.

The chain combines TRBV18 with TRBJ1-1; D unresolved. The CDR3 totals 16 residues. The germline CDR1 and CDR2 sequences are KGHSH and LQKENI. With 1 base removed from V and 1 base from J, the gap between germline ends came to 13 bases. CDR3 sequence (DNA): TGTGCCAGCTCACCACTGGTGGAACAGTCGAACACTGAAGCTTTCTTT. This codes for CASSPLVEQSNTEAFF. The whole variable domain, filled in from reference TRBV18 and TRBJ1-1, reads NAGVMQNPRHLVRRRGQEARLRCSPMKGHSHVYWYRQLPEEGLKFMVYLQKENIIDESGMPKERFSAEFPKEGPSILRIQQVVRGDSAAYFCASSPLVEQSNTEAFFGQGTRLTVV.

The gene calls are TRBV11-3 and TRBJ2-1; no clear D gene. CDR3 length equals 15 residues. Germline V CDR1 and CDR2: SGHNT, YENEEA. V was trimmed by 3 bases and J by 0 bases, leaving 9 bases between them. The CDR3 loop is CASSLNPSSYNEQFF. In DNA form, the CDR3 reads TGTGCCAGCAGCTTGAACCCGAGCTCCTACAATGAGCAGTTCTTC. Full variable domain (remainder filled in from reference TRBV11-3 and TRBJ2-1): EAGVVQSPRYKIIEKKQPVAFWCNPISGHNTLYWYLQNLGQGPELLIRYENEEAVDDSQLPKDRFSAERLKGVDSTLKIQPAELGDSAVYLCASSLNPSSYNEQFFGPGTRLTVL.

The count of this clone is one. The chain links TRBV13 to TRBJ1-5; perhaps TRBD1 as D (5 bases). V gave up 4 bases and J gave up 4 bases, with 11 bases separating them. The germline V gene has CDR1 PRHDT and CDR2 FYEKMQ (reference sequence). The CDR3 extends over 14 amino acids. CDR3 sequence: CASSSRQLNQPQHF. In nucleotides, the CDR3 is TGTGCCAGCAGCTCTCGACAGCTAAATCAGCCCCAGCATTTT.